This T cell receptor (beta chain) was sequenced in a study of cytomegalovirus exposure and HLA in healthy donors. Concerning this clone itself: As yet, its antigen is unknown.

Study results and limitations: According to a later analysis, TCR clusters from the first cohort tended to co-occur in the roughly 130 validation repertoires. It was 164 TCR beta chains that were listed as cytomegalovirus-associated.

The assay was immunoSEQ multiplex PCR, and TCRdb's table has in-frame clones only and misses some. The table includes 150,000 to 200,000 clones, roughly 84% detected once. This receptor was taken from a man between 18 and 35 years old in good health and CMV-seropositive. Sequencing was done on a sample of PBMCs.

CDR3 DNA: TGTGCCAGCAGTCCTAATGGGGCGTTCGGGCAGTACTTC. Translating it yields CASSPNGAFGQYF. The chain has TRBV28 and TRBJ2-7, with a possible D match to TRBD1 (5 bases). This CDR3 spans 13 amino acids. Germline CDR1 and CDR2: MDHEN and SYDVKM. Trimming pared 5 bases from V and 9 bases from J, leaving 17 bases between.